Sequencing of this T cell receptor (beta chain) was carried out in a study of low-dose radiotherapy and immunotherapy resistance in tumors (dated by TCRdb to between 2022 and 2023). Regarding the complete study: In Cohort 1, each fraction delivered 0.5 Gy every 2 weeks, and the prescribed total PTV dose was 6.5 Gy. Cohort 2 received 1 Gy per fraction every two weeks, with a total of 13 Gy over 26 weeks. Nivolumab was administered intravenously as a 240 mg flat dose every two weeks, and ipilimumab was administered intravenously at 1 mg/kg every six weeks. Intravenous cyclophosphamide at 200 mg/m2 was administered every two weeks, one day ahead of each radiation and immunotherapy administration. Patients took aspirin 300 mg orally once daily for four cycles, starting on cycle 1 day 1. No randomization into treatment groups was done for the people taking part in the trial. Eight patients were included in the translational analysis: three from the first dose cohort and the first five from the second dose cohort.

The sample's time point label, decoded: before trial treatment. The donors came from RACIN, which was a single-arm phase I dose-escalation trial that paired nivolumab and ipilimumab with aspirin, low-dose cyclophosphamide and low-dose radiotherapy. Eligible patients had advanced, TIL-negative solid tumors. Sequencing instrument: Illumina HiSeq 2500. To make first-strand cDNA, Superscript III was used along with a set of TRAV- and TRBV-specific primers so that both the TCRalpha and TCRbeta chains were covered. TCRs were amplified with Phusion for 20 to 25 PCR cycles, with a constant-region primer paired with the adapter attached to the V primers. Isolated mRNA was amplified with the MessageAmp II aRNA Amplification Kit, using a roughly 16-hour in vitro transcription at 37°C. The Dynabeads mRNA DIRECT Purification Kit was used to isolate the mRNA for TCR sequencing. Indexed Illumina adapters were added in a second Phusion PCR of 20 to 30 cycles, after which AMPure XP beads were used to purify the products. On the authors' methods: Using custom Perl scripts, TCR sequences that encoded the same protein were pooled, out-of-frame sequences were dropped, and the abundance of each clonotype was calculated. The analysis excluded TCR sequences that were supported by just one read. Among the metrics used to describe the repertoires were Shannon entropy, Gini index, clonality, richness, and the frequency of TCRs shared between repertoires. TCRdb handled the public reads itself, with Q25 trimming in fastp and clone calling in MiXCR, and kept productive beta chains. Rows merge per CDR3 protein into single entries with the most common DNA and genes. The V and J calls, along with clone size, are taken from TCRdb and not from the paper's own processing. The sample table holds around 80,000 distinct CDR3 sequences, of which over 15% were seen once. The top ten clonotypes cover less than 6% of the sample.

On this clonotype itself: Its antigen is unknown. No much larger clone exists at a distance of one base, and base qualities are not known.

V and J are trimmed by 5 bases and 8 bases, and the gene matches miss 12 bases of the junction. The CDR3 sequence holds 15 residues, the cysteine and phenylalanine included. Of all the DNA, just the CDR3 is kept, 45 bases in frame from base 1. CDR1 and CDR2 (SGHTA, FQGTGA) derive from the germline V gene. This TCR was sampled from a male donor with prostate cancer. The sample consisted of PBMCs, taken before treatment. The chain links TRBV7-3 with TRBJ2-1, with 7 bases in between that match TRBD2. The CDR3 protein: CASSRGGRLNDEQFF. The DNA sequence reads TGTGCCAGCAGCAGGGGCGGGAGACTGAATGATGAGCAGTTCTTC. The entire variable domain, with the stretches around the CDR3 drawn from the reference TRBV7-3 and TRBJ2-1 proteins, is GAGVSQTPSNKVTEKGKYVELRCDPISGHTALYWYRQSLGQGPEFLIYFQGTGAADDSGLPNDRFFAVRPEGSVSTLKIQRTERGDSAVYLCASSRGGRLNDEQFFGPGTRLTVL.